The source of this T cell receptor (beta chain) is a study of blood T cell repertoires in COVID-19. Study in general: Sites across the United States, Italy and Spain contributed samples from acute and convalescent COVID-19. T cells, B-cell-depleted T cells, or PBMCs provided the cDNA or gDNA that served as material.

In the original workflow: Amplification from reference gene primers served as the basis for estimated nucleated cell counts. Produced via immunoSEQ multiplex PCR; TCRdb's table is partial and in-frame only. V and J calls and clone size are copied from that table; D and trimming were computed from the DNA. The sample shows around 150,000 clones, approximately 80% of them seen only once. The germline gives CDR1 MDHEN, CDR2 SYDVKM. The CDR3 covers 13 residues. V was cut by 6 bases and J by 8 bases, with 16 bases left in between. The sequenced sample consisted of peripheral blood. The source is a human donor in a cohort sampled during active COVID-19. The chain combines TRBV28 with TRBJ1-2; D is uncertain. This CDR3 reads CASSLDDYTGYTF. The CDR3, as DNA: TGTGCCAGCAGCCTAGACGATTATACGGGCTACACCTTC.